A selection of T cell receptor beta chains follows, all from one sample in a study of shared clonotypes between healthy human individuals. TCRdb's copy holds only in-frame clones and misses some; the assay was immunoSEQ multiplex PCR. The sample consists of about 980,000 clones, 70% to 85% of them appearing once. Sample: memory CD4+ T cells sorted from blood. These receptors all stem from a man between 18 and 35 years old in good health. Each CDR3 is given with its conserved first and last residue. The order of the fields is clone size, V gene, J gene, D gene, CDR3 DNA, CDR3 protein. A D gene is named only where the DNA matches it firmly. For some rows the clone size is stated as once, few or many, or as a class when expanded; others skip it.

NA,TRBV5-1,TRBJ2-7,TRBD2,TGCGCCAGCAGCTTGAATCCCTCCGGAGCGGGAGGGGCCTACGAGCAGTACTTC,CASSLNPSGAGGAYEQYF
NA,TRBV2,TRBJ2-5,TRBD2,TGTGCCAGCAGCCTAGCGGGGACCCAGTACTTC,CASSLAGTQYF
NA,TRBV6-5,TRBJ1-6,TRBD1,TGTGCCAGCAGTTACTCAGGACAGGGGTTCAATTCACCCCTCCACTTT,CASSYSGQGFNSPLHF
NA,TRBV19,TRBJ1-4,NA,TGTGCCAGTAGTATAAAAGGGGCGGAAAAACTGTTTTTT,CASSIKGAEKLFF
NA,TRBV6-5,TRBJ1-2,TRBD1,TGTGCCAGCAGCCAAAGGGGGCAAGGTGGCTATGGCTACACCTTC,CASSQRGQGGYGYTF
NA,TRBV18,TRBJ2-1,NA,TGTGCCAGCTCACCAAACGGAGCCTATTTCTCCTACAATGAGCAGTTCTTC,CASSPNGAYFSYNEQFF
NA,TRBV18,TRBJ2-7,NA,TGTGCCAGCTCGGCCGGGACGGTCTACGAGCAGTACTTC,CASSAGTVYEQYF
NA,TRBV6-1,TRBJ1-5,NA,TGTGCCAGCAGTGACGTCAAGCCCCAGCATTTT,CASSDVKPQHF
few,TRBV5-4,TRBJ2-1,NA,TGTGCCAGCAGCTTGGGCCACAATGAGCAGTTCTTC,CASSLGHNEQFF
NA,TRBV5-1,TRBJ2-7,TRBD2,TGCGCCAGCAGCCCTCGGGGACTAGCGGGGTCTGGCGAGCAGTACTTC,CASSPRGLAGSGEQYF
once,TRBV7-2,TRBJ1-2,NA,TGTGCCAGCAGCTTAGGGGGGCAGGGGCCTAACTATGGCTACACCTTC,CASSLGGQGPNYGYTF
NA,TRBV30,TRBJ1-4,NA,TGTGCCTGGAGTCCACCGAGCGCAGGCACACTGTTTTTT,CAWSPPSAGTLFF
NA,TRBV5-4,TRBJ2-3,TRBD2,TGTGCCAGCAGCTTGGATAGCGGGGCATTAGATACGCAGTATTTT,CASSLDSGALDTQYF
NA,TRBV27,TRBJ2-2,NA,TGTGCCAGCACCCGCCCCACAGGGCGCGAGCTGAACACCGGGGAGCTGTTTTTT,CASTRPTGRELNTGELFF
NA,TRBV30,TRBJ1-1,NA,TGTGCCTGGAGTGTAGAGGGGAACACTGAAGCTTTCTTT,CAWSVEGNTEAFF
NA,TRBV28,TRBJ1-6,TRBD1,TGTGCCAGCAGATCCGGGACAGGGAAACCCCTCCACTTT,CASRSGTGKPLHF
NA,TRBV4-1,TRBJ2-4,NA,TGCGTCAGCAGCCAAGAATTGATGACAGTAAACATTCAGTACTTC,CVSSQELMTVNIQYF
NA,TRBV19,TRBJ2-5,NA,TGTGCCAGTAGCCTAGGAAGAGGGGCTGAGACCCAGTACTTC,CASSLGRGAETQYF
NA,TRBV7-6,TRBJ2-7,NA,TGTGCCAGCAGCTTAGTGACTCCGAGCGAGCAGTACTTC,CASSLVTPSEQYF
NA,TRBV7-2,TRBJ2-5,TRBD2,TGTGCCAGCAGCTTAGCTAGCGGGTACCAAGAGACCCAGTACTTC,CASSLASGYQETQYF
NA,TRBV5-1,TRBJ2-3,TRBD1,TGCGCCAGCAGCACGGACAGGGCCCCAGGTACGCAGTATTTT,CASSTDRAPGTQYF
NA,TRBV28,TRBJ2-7,TRBD1,TGTGCCAGCAGTTGGAATGGACAGGGGGCCTACGAGCAGTACTTC,CASSWNGQGAYEQYF
few,TRBV29-1,TRBJ2-7,TRBD1,TGCAGCGTCCCAAAGGATGGTGGGACAGGGAACTACGAGCAGTACTTC,CSVPKDGGTGNYEQYF
once,TRBV10-3,TRBJ2-3,NA,TGTGCCATTACCCTAGACAGCAGCACAGATACGCAGTATTTT,CAITLDSSTDTQYF
few,TRBV7-9,TRBJ1-1,TRBD1,TGTGCCAGCAGCCAACGGACAGGGAGCATGAACACTGAAGCTTTCTTT,CASSQRTGSMNTEAFF
NA,TRBV28,TRBJ1-2,NA,TGTGCCAGCGGCTCCAGTACTAACTATGGCTACACCTTC,CASGSSTNYGYTF
NA,TRBV7-2,TRBJ2-7,NA,TGTGCCAGCAGCTTACAAGGCGGCCCCTACGAGCAGTACTTC,CASSLQGGPYEQYF
NA,TRBV9,TRBJ2-5,TRBD1,TGTGCCAGCAGCGCTGGGACAGGGGAAAGGGAGACCCAGTACTTC,CASSAGTGERETQYF
NA,TRBV18,TRBJ1-1,NA,TGTGCCAGCTCACCAGTGGGAGGGAACACTGAAGCTTTCTTT,CASSPVGGNTEAFF
NA,TRBV19,TRBJ2-1,TRBD1,TGTGCCAGTTCCCACCCGGGACAGGGAAACAATGAGCAGTTCTTC,CASSHPGQGNNEQFF
NA,TRBV5-1,TRBJ1-5,NA,TGCGCCAGCAGCTCCGATGGGGGAAAAGGACAGCCCCAGCATTTT,CASSSDGGKGQPQHF
NA,TRBV5-1,TRBJ2-5,NA,TGCGCCAGCAGCCCAGCGGTCCAAGAGACCCAGTACTTC,CASSPAVQETQYF
few,TRBV5-4,TRBJ2-3,TRBD2,TGTGCCAGCAGCCCCTCGGTAGCGGGAGGCCGAGATACGCAGTATTTT,CASSPSVAGGRDTQYF
NA,TRBV29-1,TRBJ2-5,NA,TGCAGCGGCACTCTACAGGGAGGGGAGACCCAGTACTTC,CSGTLQGGETQYF
few,TRBV7-9,TRBJ2-7,NA,TGTGCCAGCAGCTTAGACAGGGTCGAGCAGTACTTC,CASSLDRVEQYF
NA,TRBV4-3,TRBJ2-1,NA,TGCGCCAGCAGCCAAGACCCCCGCCTACAACAGGGTGAGCAGTTCTTC,CASSQDPRLQQGEQFF